The 28 T cell receptor beta chains in this list originate from one sample, sequenced in a study of cytomegalovirus exposure and HLA in healthy donors. Sequenced by immunoSEQ multiplex PCR; TCRdb stores in-frame clones only, minus some. The sample consists of just under 150,000 clones, 87% of them appearing once. Sequencing was done on a sample of PBMCs. Receptor source: a man younger than 35 in good health and CMV-seropositive.

This clone was picked up one time. The chain is built from TRBV6-5 and TRBJ2-4; 8 nucleotides line up with TRBD2. J gave up 1 base and V 8 bases, and 7 bases lay outside the gene matches. Germline CDR1 reads MNHEY; CDR2 reads SVGAGI. The CDR3 has 15 residues. The CDR3 region has the DNA TGTGCCAGCCGGGGGGGGGCAATGGCCAAAAACATTCAGTACTTC. This gives the protein CASRGGAMAKNIQYF.

This clone was seen more than once but under ten times. The chain links TRBV4-1 to TRBJ1-6, with 9 positions matching TRBD1. The germline V gene encodes CDR1 MGHRA and CDR2 YSYEKL. The CDR3 covers 16 residues. J gave up 7 bases and V 5 bases, and 9 bases lay outside the gene matches. In nucleotides, the CDR3 is TGCGCCAGCAGCTTAGGACTGGGACAGGGAAATTCACCCCTCCACTTT. The encoded protein is CASSLGLGQGNSPLHF.

This chain joins TRBV2 and TRBJ2-2; 8 bases map to TRBD1. This CDR3 has 14 residues. With V trimmed by 7 bases and J by 6 bases, 7 bases remained unmatched. Per germline, CDR1 SNHLY and CDR2 FYNNEI. CDR3 coding DNA: TGTGCCAGCACCCAGGACAGGGTTGCCGGGGAGCTGTTTTTT. This encodes CASTQDRVAGELFF.

The chain employs TRBV5-8 and TRBJ2-7, with D perhaps matching TRBD1 (6 bases). V shed 1 base and J shed 3 bases, with 14 bases lying between them. Germline values: CDR1 SGHTS, CDR2 YDEGEE. CDR3 length: 15 amino acids. The CDR3 DNA reads as TGTGCCAGCAGCTTGAATGGACAGAGAAACTACGAGCAGTACTTC. Translation: CASSLNGQRNYEQYF.

The genes are TRBV6-5 and TRBJ1-1; D is uncertain. The V end lost 2 bases, the J end lost 0 bases, and 7 bases lay between the germline ends. CDR1 is MNHEY, CDR2 SVGAGI, per germline. There are 14 residues in the CDR3. The CDR3 DNA is TGTGCCAGCAGTTACCCGGGGATGAACACTGAAGCTTTCTTT. Translating gives CASSYPGMNTEAFF.

This clone came up a few times. The rearrangement links TRBV5-6 to TRBJ1-5; D unclear. The CDR3 contains 12 residues. Germline CDR1 is SGHDT and CDR2 is YYEEEE. Trimming cost V 1 base and J 6 bases, with 5 bases left between them. The CDR3 coding sequence is TGTGCCAGCAGCTTGTACGGTCAGCCCCAGCATTTT. It is translated as CASSLYGQPQHF. Full variable domain (remainder filled in from reference TRBV5-6 and TRBJ1-5): DAGVTQSPTHLIKTRGQQVTLRCSPKSGHDTVSWYQQALGQGPQFIFQYYEEEERQRGNFPDRFSGHQFPNYSSELNVNALLLGDSALYLCASSLYGQPQHFGDGTRLSIL.

The chain is built from TRBV6-5 and TRBJ2-3; D gene ambiguous. V was pared by 8 bases and J by 2 bases, with 14 bases between. The germline CDR1 and CDR2 sequences are MNHEY and SVGAGI. The CDR3 is made up of 14 amino acids. The CDR3 loop is CASSPSGPTDTQYF. The CDR3 coding sequence is TGTGCCAGCTCCCCCTCTGGCCCCACAGATACGCAGTATTTT.

The chain is built from TRBV4-1 and TRBJ2-2; 7 bases align to TRBD2. The CDR3 has 15 residues. CDR1 MGHRA and CDR2 YSYEKL come from the germline V gene. J was trimmed by 5 bases and V by 4 bases; bases with no gene match: 7. In nucleotides, the CDR3 is TGCGCCAGCAGCCCAGAGGCAGCGGGAACCGGGGAGCTGTTTTTT. This gives the protein CASSPEAAGTGELFF.

The gene calls are TRBV7-9 and TRBJ2-5; 7 nucleotides match TRBD1. Germline V gene lookup returns CDR1 SEHNR and CDR2 FQNEAQ (reference sequence). V lost 1 base and J lost 2; bases outside the gene matches: 4. The CDR3 extends over 15 amino acids. Here the CDR3 reads CASSLGWDRQETQYF. The CDR3 DNA is TGTGCCAGCAGCTTAGGTTGGGACAGACAAGAGACCCAGTACTTC.

Only one count was recorded for this clone. Other DNA sequences of this sample code for an identical CDR3. The V call is TRBV20-1, the J call TRBJ1-2; D uncertain. The CDR3 extends over 11 amino acids. V gave up 3 bases and J gave up 4 bases, with 6 bases separating them. Germline CDR1 is DFQATT and CDR2 is SNEGSKA (reference sequence). DNA of the CDR3: TGCAGTGCTAGTCGAGGCTATGGCTACACCTTC. This gives the protein CSASRGYGYTF.

The rearrangement uses TRBV4-1 and TRBJ1-1; D not certain. Per the germline V gene, CDR1 is MGHRA and CDR2 is YSYEKL. Trimming took off 2 bases at V and 3 bases at J, with 16 bases between the two ends. The CDR3 consists of 16 residues. The CDR3 spells CASSQSPGFDDTEAFF. The CDR3 DNA reads TGCGCCAGCAGCCAATCCCCGGGATTCGATGACACTGAAGCTTTCTTT.

This clone occurred once. V and J are TRBV5-1 and TRBJ2-7, with 7 bases identical to TRBD2. The trim removed 2 bases at V and 4 bases at J, leaving 18 bases unmatched. Per germline, CDR1 SGHRS and CDR2 YFSETQ. The CDR3 loop spans 18 amino acids. The CDR3, as DNA: TGCGCCAGCAGCTTCCGAGGGAGGGGTCTCAGACCCACGTACGAGCAGTACTTC. Translating gives CASSFRGRGLRPTYEQYF.

The chain is built from TRBV6-6 and TRBJ2-2; 10 nucleotides match TRBD2. Trimming removed 2 bases from V and 3 bases from J; junction bases left unmatched: 3. The CDR3 covers 16 residues. Germline CDR1 MNHNY, CDR2 SVGAGI (reference sequence). Here the CDR3 reads CASSYGLAGDTGELFF. Written as DNA, the CDR3 is TGTGCCAGCAGTTACGGGCTAGCGGGAGACACCGGGGAGCTGTTTTTT.

The chain links TRBV5-4 to TRBJ2-7; D is possibly TRBD1 (5 bases). In germline, CDR1 is SGHNT, CDR2 YYREEE (reference sequence). The V gene lost 3 bases and the J gene lost 5 bases, with 15 bases spanning the gap. This CDR3 is 14 amino acids long. CDR3 nucleotide sequence: TGTGCCAGCAGCTCATCAGGGTATTCGGACGAGCAGTACTTC. Protein sequence: CASSSSGYSDEQYF.

The J gene is TRBJ1-5, the V gene TRBV6-5; a weak D match, TRBD1 (5 bases). This CDR3 has 13 residues. V lost 4 bases to trimming and J lost 6 bases, with 10 bases between them. Germline CDR1 is MNHEY and CDR2 is SVGAGI. In DNA form, the CDR3 reads TGTGCCAGCAGTTCTAACGGGGGTCAGCCCCAGCATTTT. Protein sequence: CASSSNGGQPQHF.

V and J are TRBV12-5 and TRBJ2-5, with 8 nucleotides matching TRBD2. V lost 1 base to trimming and J lost 5 bases; unmatched junction nucleotides: 6. The CDR3 has 15 residues. Germline CDR1 is LGHNT and CDR2 is FRNRAP. The CDR3 reads CASGLGAGALETQYF. The CDR3 DNA is TGTGCTAGTGGTTTGGGAGCGGGAGCCCTGGAGACCCAGTACTTC.

The chain has TRBV19 and TRBJ1-1; D is ambiguous. V shed 3 bases and J shed 4 bases, with 9 bases lying between them. This CDR3 has 13 residues. The germline gives CDR1 LNHDA, CDR2 SQIVND (reference sequence). The DNA for the CDR3 is TGTGCCAGTAGTATCTCCAGTTCCACTGAAGCTTTCTTT. It is translated as CASSISSSTEAFF.

The CDR3 spells CASSSDRGSQETQYF. CDR3 bases: TGCGCCAGCAGCTCGGACAGGGGATCCCAAGAGACCCAGTACTTC. The V gene is TRBV5-1, the J gene TRBJ2-5; 9 bases fit TRBD1. J gave up 1 base and V 3 bases, and 4 bases lay outside the gene matches. The germline V gene encodes CDR1 SGHRS and CDR2 YFSETQ. CDR3 length: 15 residues.

V is TRBV27 and J is TRBJ1-6, with no clear D. V lost 3 bases and J 5 bases, leaving 8 bases between the germline ends. CDR1 is MNHEY and CDR2 is SMNVEV in the germline V gene (reference sequence). The CDR3 spans 14 residues. The CDR3 reads CASSFREDNSPLHF. DNA for the CDR3: TGTGCCAGCAGTTTCCGAGAGGATAATTCACCCCTCCACTTT.

The chain carries TRBV5-1 and TRBJ1-5; perhaps TRBD1 as D (5 bases). CDR3 size: 15 residues. The germline gives CDR1 SGHRS, CDR2 YFSETQ. V was shortened by 0 bases and J by 1 base, with 8 bases between the two germline ends. The chain's CDR3 is CASSLAGASNQPQHF. DNA for the CDR3: TGCGCCAGCAGCTTGGCTGGGGCCAGCAATCAGCCCCAGCATTTT.

The chain combines TRBV28 with TRBJ2-7; D not certain. There are 11 residues in the CDR3. Between the trimmed V and J ends, which lost 8 bases and 4 bases, there was a span of 9 bases. CDR1 and CDR2 from the germline V gene are MDHEN and SYDVKM. Here the CDR3 DNA reads TGTGCCAGCGGGCTCTCGTACGAGCAGTACTTC. Translating gives CASGLSYEQYF. Full variable domain (rest looked up from reference TRBV28 and TRBJ2-7): DVKVTQSSRYLVKRTGEKVFLECVQDMDHENMFWYRQDPGLGLRLIYFSYDVKMKEKGDIPEGYSVSREKKERFSLILESASTNQTSMYLCASGLSYEQYFGPGTRLTVT.

This chain connects TRBV5-1 to TRBJ1-2, with D unresolved. Looked up from germline, CDR1 is SGHRS and CDR2 is YFSETQ. The germline V and J ends were trimmed by 4 bases and 2 bases, with 12 bases remaining between them. The CDR3 runs to 14 residues. CDR3 amino acids: CASSLAPSNYGYTF. The CDR3, as DNA: TGCGCCAGCAGCCTCGCCCCGAGCAACTATGGCTACACCTTC. Full variable domain (remainder filled in from reference TRBV5-1 and TRBJ1-2): KAGVTQTPRYLIKTRGQQVTLSCSPISGHRSVSWYQQTPGQGLQFLFEYFSETQRNKGNFPGRFSGRQFSNSRSEMNVSTLELGDSALYLCASSLAPSNYGYTFGSGTRLTVV.

V usage is TRBV6-5 and J usage is TRBJ1-4, with TRBD1 identical over 7 bases. V lost 3 bases, J lost 7 bases, and 5 bases stayed unmatched. CDR1 MNHEY and CDR2 SVGAGI come from the germline V gene. The CDR3 is made up of 14 amino acids. CDR3 DNA: TGTGCCAGCAGTTATCGACAGGGAAGTGAAAAACTGTTTTTT. Amino acid sequence: CASSYRQGSEKLFF.

This clone was seen more than once but under ten times. This chain joins TRBV2 and TRBJ1-2, with D possibly TRBD1 on 5 matching bases. In germline, CDR1 is SNHLY, CDR2 FYNNEI. V dropped 2 bases and J dropped 8 bases, with 15 bases sitting between them. The CDR3 contains 14 residues. CDR3 residues: CASSEKGLWPGYTF. CDR3 nucleotide sequence: TGTGCCAGCAGTGAAAAGGGACTCTGGCCGGGCTACACCTTC.

This chain uses TRBV2 with TRBJ1-6; possible D gene TRBD1, 5 bases. The V end lost 7 bases, the J end lost 0 bases, and 10 bases lay between the germline ends. The CDR3 loop spans 15 amino acids. From germline, CDR1 is SNHLY and CDR2 FYNNEI. This chain's CDR3 is CASMGQSSYNSPLHF. The CDR3 nucleotides read TGTGCCAGCATGGGGCAGAGCTCCTATAATTCACCCCTCCACTTT.

About this clone itself: A read error may account for a junction end that differs from germline. The chain is built from TRBV19 and TRBJ2-1; 9 nucleotides agree with TRBD1. Germline CDR1 and CDR2: LNHDA and SQIVND (reference sequence). The CDR3 spans 13 residues. CDR3 amino acids: CASKGQGYSEQFF. The CDR3 coding sequence is TGTGCCAGTAAAGGACAGGGGTACAGTGAGCAGTTCTTC. Full variable domain (remainder filled in from reference TRBV19 and TRBJ2-1): DGGITQSPKYLFRKEGQNVTLSCEQNLNHDAMYWYRQDPGQGLRLIYYSQIVNDFQKGDIAEGYSVSREKKESFPLTVTSAQKNPTAFYLCASKGQGYSEQFFGPGTRLTVL.

This clone was detected once. The chain combines TRBV2 with TRBJ1-1, with D uncertain. The germline CDR1 and CDR2 sequences are SNHLY and FYNNEI. Deletions cut 3 bases from V and 4 bases from J, with 12 bases between. There are 14 residues in the CDR3. As DNA, the CDR3 is TGTGCCAGCAGTGACAGAGAGGCCTTCACTGAAGCTTTCTTT. Translation gives CASSDREAFTEAFF.

The V and J genes are TRBV10-2 and TRBJ2-5, with D uncertain. Germline V gene sequence: CDR1 WSHSY, CDR2 SAAADI. This CDR3 is 12 amino acids long. Trimming pared 5 bases from V and 5 bases from J, leaving 9 bases between. The CDR3 DNA reads as TGCGCCAGCAGTACTAATAGGGAGACCCAGTACTTC. Its translation: CASSTNRETQYF.